This passage covers 27 T cell receptor beta chains from one sample sequenced in a study of control samples from healthy donors and cancer patients. The data were produced by immunoSEQ multiplex PCR, yet TCRdb's version contains in-frame clones alone and is incomplete. The sample contains 150,000 to 200,000 clones, about 90% of which appear only once. The sequenced sample was blood. The origin of the receptors is a young man in good health.

This sequence joins TRBV7-9 and TRBJ1-1, with unresolved D. This CDR3 has 11 residues. V was shortened by 6 bases and J by 7 bases, with 9 bases between the two germline ends. CDR1 is SEHNR and CDR2 is FQNEAQ in the germline V gene (reference sequence). CDR3 coding DNA: TGTGCCAGCAGAGGAGAGGGTGAAGCTTTCTTT. Protein: CASRGEGEAFF.

The chain couples TRBV2 to TRBJ1-2; D might be TRBD1 (5 bases). V was cut by 6 bases and J by 2 bases, with 10 bases left in between. This CDR3 is 13 amino acids long. Germline values: CDR1 SNHLY, CDR2 FYNNEI. CDR3 loop: CASRGGINYGYTF. The CDR3 nucleotides read TGTGCCAGCAGGGGGGGAATAAACTATGGCTACACCTTC.

The chain employs TRBV5-4 and TRBJ2-2; D unresolved. The CDR3 has 14 amino acids. CDR1 and CDR2 (germline): SGHNT, YYREEE (reference sequence). The germline V and J ends were trimmed by 2 bases and 0 bases, with 5 bases remaining between them. The CDR3 region is CASSFWSNTGELFF. The CDR3 DNA reads TGTGCCAGCAGCTTCTGGTCGAACACCGGGGAGCTGTTTTTT.

This clone appeared a few times. V and J are TRBV3-1 (or the pseudogene TRBV3-2) and TRBJ1-4, with TRBD1 matching over 9 bases. Trimming removed 4 bases from V and 8 bases from J; junction bases left unmatched: 8. Per germline, CDR1 LGHDT and CDR2 YNNKEL (reference sequence). The CDR3 is 15 amino acids. CDR3 sequence: CASSLGQGINEKLFF. CDR3 in DNA: TGTGCCAGCAGCCTGGGACAGGGAATTAACGAAAAACTGTTTTTT.

This rearrangement joins TRBV14 to TRBJ2-7; 9 bases are shared with TRBD2. V gave up 1 base and J gave up 6 bases; unmatched junction bases: 13. In germline, CDR1 is SGHDN, CDR2 FVKESK. The CDR3 loop spans 17 amino acids. The CDR3 DNA sequence: TGTGCCAGCAGCCAAGGCCTTGGTCCCGGGACTAGCAGCGAGCAGTACTTC. This gives the protein CASSQGLGPGTSSEQYF.

J is TRBJ2-7 and V is TRBV6-2 or TRBV6-3; TRBD2 matches at 7 bases. CDR1 and CDR2 from the germline V gene are MNHEY and SVGEGT. The V segment lost 5 bases and the J segment 1 base; nucleotides outside the gene matches: 14. The CDR3 is 17 amino acids. CDR3 loop: CASSPPLGRDGSYEQYF. Here the CDR3 DNA reads TGTGCCAGCAGTCCACCTCTAGGGAGGGACGGTTCCTACGAGCAGTACTTC.

This clone occurred once. This chain uses TRBV2 with TRBJ1-5, with a possible D match to TRBD1 (5 bases). The CDR3 has 18 amino acids. Looked up from germline, CDR1 is SNHLY and CDR2 is FYNNEI. V was cut by 2 bases and J by 2 bases, with 19 bases left in between. CDR3: CASSEWGPQVLGNQPQHF. In nucleotides, the CDR3 is TGTGCCAGCAGTGAATGGGGACCCCAAGTCCTGGGCAATCAGCCCCAGCATTTT.

The V call is TRBV28, the J call TRBJ2-2, with D uncertain. CDR1 is MDHEN and CDR2 is SYDVKM in the germline V gene. The CDR3 extends over 13 amino acids. Between the trimmed V and J ends, which lost 6 bases and 9 bases, there was a span of 14 bases. The CDR3 is CASSLVTARELFF. The CDR3 nucleotides are TGTGCCAGCAGCCTAGTGACGGCTCGGGAGCTGTTTTTT. Supplemented by reference TRBV28 and TRBJ2-2, the full variable domain reads DVKVTQSSRYLVKRTGEKVFLECVQDMDHENMFWYRQDPGLGLRLIYFSYDVKMKEKGDIPEGYSVSREKKERFSLILESASTNQTSMYLCASSLVTARELFFGEGSRLTVL.

The V call is TRBV15, the J call TRBJ1-5; no definite D call. The length of the CDR3 is 12 residues. Trimming shortened V by 8 bases and J by 2 bases, and 7 bases separated the two germline ends. CDR1 and CDR2 (germline): LNHNV, YYDKDF (reference sequence). DNA for the CDR3: TGTGCCACCCGGAGGGGCAATCAGCCCCAGCATTTT. Translating it yields CATRRGNQPQHF. Filled out from reference TRBV15 and TRBJ1-5, the complete variable domain reads DAMVIQNPRYQVTQFGKPVTLSCSQTLNHNVMYWYQQKSSQAPKLLFHYYDKDFNNEADTPDNFQSRRPNTSFCFLDIRSPGLGDTAMYLCATRRGNQPQHFGDGTRLSIL.

The chain joins TRBV25-1 to TRBJ1-4; D is perhaps TRBD1 (5 bases). Germline-derived CDR1 and CDR2 are MGHDK and SYGVNS. This CDR3 comprises 14 residues. Trimming cost V 2 bases and J 4 bases, with 8 bases left between them. The CDR3 sequence is CASSEIGGNEKLFF. The DNA for the CDR3 is TGTGCCAGCAGTGAAATCGGGGGTAATGAAAAACTGTTTTTT.

The DNA for the CDR3 is TGTGCCATATCCGACAGGGCTGGGGCCAACGTCCTGACTTTC. This sequence encodes CAISDRAGANVLTF. The chain recombines TRBV7-3 with TRBJ2-6; the match to TRBD1 covers 7 bases. V was clipped by 10 bases and J by 2 bases; unmatched bases: 5. CDR3 length: 14 amino acids. Germline V CDR1 and CDR2: SGHTA, FQGTGA.

Worth noting for this clone: The junction and the germline gene differ at one end; a read error may be behind it. The rearrangement links TRBV7-3 to TRBJ2-1; D call uncertain. CDR3 length: 16 amino acids. CDR1 is SGHTA and CDR2 is FQGTGA in the germline V gene. CDR3: CASSLRSASSYNEQFF. CDR3 nucleotides: TGTGCCAGCAGTTTAAGATCAGCGAGCTCCTACAATGAGCAGTTCTTC.

This sequence joins TRBV12-3 or TRBV12-4 and TRBJ1-2; D gene unclear. The CDR3 runs to 13 residues. Trimming stripped 2 bases from V and 8 bases from J, with 12 bases between. CDR3 protein: CASSLNFARGYTF. The CDR3, as DNA: TGTGCCAGCAGTTTAAATTTTGCCCGAGGCTACACCTTC.

The chain uses TRBV7-3 and TRBJ2-7; a possible D gene is TRBD1 (6 bases). This CDR3 comprises 14 residues. Trimming stripped 5 bases from V and 0 bases from J, with 11 bases between. Looked up from germline, CDR1 is SGHTA and CDR2 is FQGTGA. CDR3 protein: CASSPDRFSYEQYF. CDR3 DNA: TGTGCCAGCAGCCCCGACAGGTTCTCCTACGAGCAGTACTTC.

The rearrangement joins TRBV5-7 to TRBJ2-7; D is ambiguous. TRBV5-7 is an open reading frame whose function is uncertain. V was pared by 0 bases and J by 6 bases, with 10 bases between. This CDR3 comprises 13 residues. CDR3 sequence: CASSLVEPVEQYF. CDR3 DNA sequence: TGTGCCAGCAGCTTGGTTGAGCCAGTCGAGCAGTACTTC.

As regards this clone: A read error may account for a junction end that differs from germline. J is TRBJ2-3 and V is TRBV2; TRBD1 is a possible D gene (5 bases). From germline, CDR1 is SNHLY and CDR2 FYNNEI. The CDR3 is 12 residues long. CDR3 in amino acids: CASYGRQNKLNF. Here the CDR3 DNA reads TGTGCCAGCTACGGTCGACAGAACAAATTGAATTTT.

V is TRBV7-8 and J is TRBJ1-2; D remains ambiguous. CDR1 SGHVS and CDR2 FQNEAQ come from the germline V gene. The length of the CDR3 is 16 residues. Trimming pared 0 bases from V and 0 bases from J, leaving 11 bases between. CDR3 loop: CASSLAQVSANYGYTF. In DNA, the CDR3 is TGTGCCAGCAGCTTAGCGCAGGTTTCTGCTAACTATGGCTACACCTTC.

This clone was found once. The rearrangement uses TRBV3-1 (or the pseudogene TRBV3-2) and TRBJ2-4; D is uncertain. The V end lost 8 bases, the J end lost 0 bases, and 17 bases lay between the germline ends. The CDR3 has 16 residues. The germline gives CDR1 LGHDT, CDR2 YNNKEL (reference sequence). CDR3 sequence reads: CASAGPLSLAKNIQYF. The DNA for the CDR3 is TGTGCCAGCGCCGGACCCCTTTCCCTAGCCAAAAACATTCAGTACTTC.

This chain uses TRBV29-1 with TRBJ2-2; 8 bases are a match to TRBD2. Per the germline V gene, CDR1 is SQVTM and CDR2 is ANQGSEA. The CDR3 consists of 15 residues. Unmatched junction bases numbered 8, after V lost 7 bases and J lost 1 base. CDR3 region: CSAAGGAGNTGELFF. The CDR3 region has the DNA TGCAGCGCCGCGGGGGGTGCGGGGAACACCGGGGAGCTGTTTTTT.

The V and J genes are TRBV24-1 and TRBJ2-1; D is possibly TRBD1 (6 bases). Trimming left V 3 bases short and J 8 bases short, with 28 bases between. Germline values: CDR1 KGHDR, CDR2 SFDVKD. The CDR3 spans 19 residues. In DNA form, the CDR3 reads TGTGCCACCAGTGATCCTGGACAGAACTCCCGTGGGACAATCGATGAGCAGTTCTTC. Translated: CATSDPGQNSRGTIDEQFF.

This clone was seen only once. The chain recombines TRBV11-2 with TRBJ2-5; 9 bases line up with TRBD1. The junction had 10 bases not matched to a gene; V was cut back by 3 bases and J by 5 bases. There are 16 residues in the CDR3. The germline gives CDR1 SGHAT, CDR2 FQNNGV. The CDR3 is CASSFGTGQGYETQYF. The CDR3 nucleotides are TGTGCCAGCAGCTTTGGAACGGGACAGGGATATGAGACCCAGTACTTC.

The rearrangement links TRBV6-2 or TRBV6-3 to TRBJ2-1; D not resolved. Germline V gives CDR1 MNHEY, CDR2 SVGEGT. V was trimmed by 5 bases and J by 9 bases, leaving 8 bases between them. CDR3 length: 11 amino acids. CDR3 region: CASSHGGEQFF. The CDR3 DNA reads as TGTGCCAGCAGTCACGGCGGTGAGCAGTTCTTC.

V usage is TRBV12-3 or TRBV12-4 and J usage is TRBJ2-2, with no clear D. This CDR3 is 13 amino acids long. The V and J ends lost 2 bases and 5 bases respectively, with 6 bases between them. The CDR3 protein is CASSLTLTGELFF. CDR3 DNA: TGTGCCAGCAGTTTAACGCTTACCGGGGAGCTGTTTTTT.

The rearrangement links TRBV28 to TRBJ1-6; D gene unclear. V was pared by 6 bases and J by 0 bases, with 18 bases between. The CDR3 runs to 18 residues. Looked up from germline, CDR1 is MDHEN and CDR2 is SYDVKM. The CDR3 nucleotides read TGTGCCAGCAGCCCCCCCGGCCTAGGGAGCTCCTATAATTCACCCCTCCACTTT. This sequence encodes CASSPPGLGSSYNSPLHF.

The V call is TRBV5-4, the J call TRBJ2-5, with TRBD1 identical over 9 bases. The CDR3 is 18 residues long. V was pared by 0 bases and J by 2 bases, with 11 bases of the junction left unmatched. From germline, CDR1 is SGHNT and CDR2 YYREEE (reference sequence). Here the CDR3 DNA reads TGTGCCAGCAGCTTGGCCCTTGGGACAGGGACCGGGCAAGAGACCCAGTACTTC. Translated: CASSLALGTGTGQETQYF. Together with reference TRBV5-4 and TRBJ2-5, the CDR3 gives the full variable domain: ETGVTQSPTHLIKTRGQQVTLRCSSQSGHNTVSWYQQALGQGPQFIFQYYREEENGRGNFPPRFSGLQFPNYSSELNVNALELDDSALYLCASSLALGTGTGQETQYFGPGTRLLVL.

J is TRBJ2-3 and V is TRBV27; 11 bases match TRBD2. Germline CDR1 is MNHEY and CDR2 is SMNVEV (reference sequence). The CDR3 runs to 14 residues. The J segment lost 5 bases and the V segment lost 3 bases, leaving 1 base of the junction unmatched. In DNA form, the CDR3 reads TGTGCCAGCAGTTTCCTAGCGGGAGGAGATACGCAGTATTTT. Its translation is CASSFLAGGDTQYF.

The chain is built from TRBV25-1 and TRBJ1-6, with 8 bases identical to TRBD1. The CDR3 has 14 amino acids. Germline values: CDR1 MGHDK, CDR2 SYGVNS. V gave up 4 bases and J gave up 7 bases; unmatched junction bases: 3. The CDR3 DNA is TGTGCCAGCAGTGCTCAGGGGGCCAATTCACCCCTCCACTTT. Residues: CASSAQGANSPLHF.